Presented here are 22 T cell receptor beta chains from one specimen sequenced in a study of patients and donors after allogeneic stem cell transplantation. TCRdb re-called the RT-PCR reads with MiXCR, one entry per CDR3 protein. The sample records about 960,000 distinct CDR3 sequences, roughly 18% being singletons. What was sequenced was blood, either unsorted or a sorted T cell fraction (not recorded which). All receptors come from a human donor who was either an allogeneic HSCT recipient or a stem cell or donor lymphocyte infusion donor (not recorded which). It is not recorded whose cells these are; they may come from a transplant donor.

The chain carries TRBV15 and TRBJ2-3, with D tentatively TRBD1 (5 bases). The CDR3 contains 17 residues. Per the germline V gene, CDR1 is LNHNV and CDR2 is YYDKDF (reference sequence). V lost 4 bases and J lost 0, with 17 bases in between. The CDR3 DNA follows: TGTGCCACCAGCACTCACAGACAGATCTCTAGCACAGATACGCAGTATTTT. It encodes CATSTHRQISSTDTQYF.

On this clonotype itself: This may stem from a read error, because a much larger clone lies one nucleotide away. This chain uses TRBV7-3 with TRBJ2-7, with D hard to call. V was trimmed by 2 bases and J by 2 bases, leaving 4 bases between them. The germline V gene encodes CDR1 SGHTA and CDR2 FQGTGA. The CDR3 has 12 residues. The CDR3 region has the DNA TGTGCCAGCAGCTTATGGGCCTACGAGCAGTACTTC. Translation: CASSLWAYEQYF.

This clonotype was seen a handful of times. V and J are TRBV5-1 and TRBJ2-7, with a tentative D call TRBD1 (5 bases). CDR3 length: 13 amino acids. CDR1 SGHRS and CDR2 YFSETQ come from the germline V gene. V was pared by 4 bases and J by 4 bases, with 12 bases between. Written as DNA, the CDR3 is TGCGCCAGCAGCGGCTCCTCAGGGTACGAGCAGTACTTC. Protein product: CASSGSSGYEQYF.

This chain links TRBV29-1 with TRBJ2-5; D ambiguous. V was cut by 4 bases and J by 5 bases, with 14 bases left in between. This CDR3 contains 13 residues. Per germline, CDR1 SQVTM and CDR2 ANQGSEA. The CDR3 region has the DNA TGCAGCGTTGGTAGTGCGCGTTCGGAGACCCAGTACTTC. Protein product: CSVGSARSETQYF.

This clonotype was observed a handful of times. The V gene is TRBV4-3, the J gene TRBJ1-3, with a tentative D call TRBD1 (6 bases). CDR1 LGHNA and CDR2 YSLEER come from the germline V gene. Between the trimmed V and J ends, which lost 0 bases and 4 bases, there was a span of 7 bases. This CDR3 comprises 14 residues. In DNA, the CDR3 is TGCGCCAGCAGCCAAGAAGGGGGGGGAAACACCATATATTTT. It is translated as CASSQEGGGNTIYF.

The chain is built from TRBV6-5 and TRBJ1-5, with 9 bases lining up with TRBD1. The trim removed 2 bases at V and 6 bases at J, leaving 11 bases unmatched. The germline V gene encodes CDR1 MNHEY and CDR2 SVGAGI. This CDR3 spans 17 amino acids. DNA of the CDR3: TGTGCCAGCAGTTACGGTATGGGACAGGGTCTGTCTCAGCCCCAGCATTTT. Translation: CASSYGMGQGLSQPQHF.

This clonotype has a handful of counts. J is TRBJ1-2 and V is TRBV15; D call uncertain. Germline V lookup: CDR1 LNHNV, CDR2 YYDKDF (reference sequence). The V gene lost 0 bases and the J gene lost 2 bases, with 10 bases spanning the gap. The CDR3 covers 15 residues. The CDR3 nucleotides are TGTGCCACCAGCAGAGATGACAAAAACAACTATGGCTACACCTTC. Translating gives CATSRDDKNNYGYTF.

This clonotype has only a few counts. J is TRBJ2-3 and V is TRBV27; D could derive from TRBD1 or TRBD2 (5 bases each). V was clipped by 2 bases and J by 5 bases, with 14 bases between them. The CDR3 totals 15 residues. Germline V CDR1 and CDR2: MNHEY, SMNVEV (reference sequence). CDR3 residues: CASSLKAPGRDTQYF. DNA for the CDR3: TGTGCCAGCAGTTTAAAGGCCCCAGGGAGAGATACGCAGTATTTT.

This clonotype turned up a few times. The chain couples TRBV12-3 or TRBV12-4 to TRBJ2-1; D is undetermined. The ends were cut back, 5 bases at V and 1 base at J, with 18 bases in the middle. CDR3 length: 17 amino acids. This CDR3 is CASSKISPLRSYNEQFF. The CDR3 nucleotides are TGTGCCAGCAGTAAAATATCCCCTTTGCGGTCCTACAATGAGCAGTTCTTC.

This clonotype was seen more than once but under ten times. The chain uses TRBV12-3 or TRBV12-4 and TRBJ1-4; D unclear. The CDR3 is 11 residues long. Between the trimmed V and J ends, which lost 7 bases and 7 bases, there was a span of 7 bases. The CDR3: CASTLREKLFF. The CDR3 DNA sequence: TGTGCCAGCACCTTACGTGAAAAACTGTTTTTT.

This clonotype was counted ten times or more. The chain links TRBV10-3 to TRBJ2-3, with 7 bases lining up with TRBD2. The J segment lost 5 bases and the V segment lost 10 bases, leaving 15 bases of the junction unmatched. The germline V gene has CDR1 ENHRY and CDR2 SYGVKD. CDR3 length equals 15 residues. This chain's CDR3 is CASGSEAGVGDTQYF. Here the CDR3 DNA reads TGTGCCAGCGGGAGTGAGGCGGGGGTTGGAGATACGCAGTATTTT.

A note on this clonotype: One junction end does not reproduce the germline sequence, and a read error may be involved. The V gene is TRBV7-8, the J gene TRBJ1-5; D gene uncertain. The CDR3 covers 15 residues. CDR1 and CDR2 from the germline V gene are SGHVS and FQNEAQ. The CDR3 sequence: CASSAPGSGNQPKHF. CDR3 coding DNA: TGTGCCAGCAGCGCCCCTGGCTCGGGTAACCAGCCCAAGCATTTT.

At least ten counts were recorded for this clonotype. The CDR3 loop is CASSWGDSSTDTQYF. CDR3 DNA: TGTGCCAGCAGTTGGGGGGACAGTTCCACAGATACGCAGTATTTT. The chain carries TRBV12-3 or TRBV12-4 and TRBJ2-3; D possibly corresponds to TRBD1 (7 bases). The germline V and J ends were trimmed by 4 bases and 2 bases, with 13 bases remaining between them. The CDR3 is made up of 15 amino acids.

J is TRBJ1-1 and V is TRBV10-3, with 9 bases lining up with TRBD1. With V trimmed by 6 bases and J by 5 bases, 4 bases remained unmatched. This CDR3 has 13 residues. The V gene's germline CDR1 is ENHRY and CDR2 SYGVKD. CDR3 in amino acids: CAIRQDRGTEAFF. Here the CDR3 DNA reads TGTGCCATCAGACAGGACAGGGGAACTGAAGCTTTCTTT.

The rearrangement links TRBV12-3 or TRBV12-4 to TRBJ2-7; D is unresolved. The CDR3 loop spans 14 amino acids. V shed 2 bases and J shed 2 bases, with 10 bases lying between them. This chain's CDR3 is CASSLMGYAYEQYF. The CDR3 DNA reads TGTGCCAGCAGTTTAATGGGGTACGCCTACGAGCAGTACTTC.

The CDR3 DNA sequence: TGCAGCGTTGCCCCCGGGGTGAAGAACACCGGGGAGCTGTTTTTT. This encodes CSVAPGVKNTGELFF. The chain couples TRBV29-1 to TRBJ2-2, with a possible D match to TRBD2 (5 bases). This CDR3 has 15 residues. CDR1 and CDR2 from the germline V gene are SQVTM and ANQGSEA. The germline V and J ends were trimmed by 4 bases and 1 base, with 13 bases remaining between them.

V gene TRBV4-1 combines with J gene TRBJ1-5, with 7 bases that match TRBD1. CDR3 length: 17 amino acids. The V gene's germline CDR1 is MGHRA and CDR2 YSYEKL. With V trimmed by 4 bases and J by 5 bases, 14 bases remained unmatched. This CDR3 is CASSRTPLQGIDQPQHF. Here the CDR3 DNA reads TGCGCCAGCAGCCGAACTCCACTACAGGGGATTGATCAGCCCCAGCATTTT.

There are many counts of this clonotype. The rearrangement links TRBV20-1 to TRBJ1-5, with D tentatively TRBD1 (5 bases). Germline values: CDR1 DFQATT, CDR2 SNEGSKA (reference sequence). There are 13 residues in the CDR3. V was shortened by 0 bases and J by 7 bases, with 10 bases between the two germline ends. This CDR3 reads CSARDPQGQPQHF. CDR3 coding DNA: TGCAGTGCTAGAGATCCCCAGGGACAGCCCCAGCATTTT.

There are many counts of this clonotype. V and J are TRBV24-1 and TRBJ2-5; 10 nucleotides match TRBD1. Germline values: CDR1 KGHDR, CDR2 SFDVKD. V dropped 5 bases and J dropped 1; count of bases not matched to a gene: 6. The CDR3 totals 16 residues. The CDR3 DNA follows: TGTGCCACCAGTGGGGACAGGGGTAACATCCAAGAGACCCAGTACTTC. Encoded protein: CATSGDRGNIQETQYF.

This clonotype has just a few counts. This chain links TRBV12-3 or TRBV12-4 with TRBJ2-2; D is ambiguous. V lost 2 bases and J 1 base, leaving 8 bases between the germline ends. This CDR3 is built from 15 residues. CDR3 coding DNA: TGTGCCAGCAGTTTAATGGCGGAGAACACCGGGGAGCTGTTTTTT. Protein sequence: CASSLMAENTGELFF.

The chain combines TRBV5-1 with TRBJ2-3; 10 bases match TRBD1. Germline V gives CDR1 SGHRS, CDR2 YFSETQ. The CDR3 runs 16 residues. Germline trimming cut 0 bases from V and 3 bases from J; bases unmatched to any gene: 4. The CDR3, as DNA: TGCGCCAGCAGCTTGGGCTCGGGACAGGGGACAGATACGCAGTATTTT. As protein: CASSLGSGQGTDTQYF.

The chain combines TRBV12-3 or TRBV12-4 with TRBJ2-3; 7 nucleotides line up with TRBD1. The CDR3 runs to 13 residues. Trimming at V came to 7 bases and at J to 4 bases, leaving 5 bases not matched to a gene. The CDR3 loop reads CASTLGGPDTQYF. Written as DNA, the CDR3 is TGTGCCAGCACTCTAGGGGGCCCAGATACGCAGTATTTT.